What follows describes a single T cell receptor (beta chain). Antigen unknown. This record comes from a study of shared clonotypes between healthy human individuals. Overall study context: Three plates were used per donor for CD4 naive, three for CD4 memory, two for CD8 naive and one for CD8 memory.

Study-wide results and caveats: Clonotypes which were not shared had lower generation probabilities than clonotypes that all four donors shared.

The genomic DNA of each subset was split evenly across several immunoSEQ plates. Libraries were prepared by immunoSEQ multiplex PCR; TCRdb keeps only in-frame clonotypes and omits some of them. The sample has about 380,000 clones, 96% seen once. The CDR3 consists of 16 residues. V gave up 1 base and J gave up 5 bases, with 17 bases separating them. The germline gives CDR1 SQVTM, CDR2 ANQGSEA. CD8 memory fractions consisted of CD45RO+ and CCR7-negative CD45RA+ TemRA cells together. The sequencing input was memory CD8+ T cells sorted from blood. Subset defined: CD45RO+ cells pooled with CCR7-negative TemRA cells. The TCR was taken from a man aged 30 to 39 in good health. The chain is built from TRBV29-1 and TRBJ1-4, with a weak D call TRBD1 (6 bases). The CDR3 region is CSVEVGGALENEKLFF. The DNA of the CDR3 is TGCAGCGTTGAAGTGGGGGGGGCCCTAGAAAATGAAAAACTGTTTTTT. Variable domain in full (rest from reference TRBV29-1 and TRBJ1-4): SAVISQKPSRDICQRGTSLTIQCQVDSQVTMMFWYRQQPGQSLTLIATANQGSEATYESGFVIDKFPISRPNLTFSTLTVSNMSPEDSSIYLCSVEVGGALENEKLFFGSGTQLSVL.